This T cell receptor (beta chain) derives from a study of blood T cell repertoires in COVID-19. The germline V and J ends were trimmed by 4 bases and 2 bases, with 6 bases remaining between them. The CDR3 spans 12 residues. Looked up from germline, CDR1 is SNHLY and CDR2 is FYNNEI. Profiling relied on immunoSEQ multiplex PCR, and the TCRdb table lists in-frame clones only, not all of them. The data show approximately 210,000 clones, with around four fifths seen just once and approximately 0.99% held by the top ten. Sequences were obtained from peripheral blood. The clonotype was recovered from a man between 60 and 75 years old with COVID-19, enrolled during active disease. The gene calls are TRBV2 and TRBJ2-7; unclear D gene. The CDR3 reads CASSGETYEQYF. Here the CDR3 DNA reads TGTGCCAGCAGTGGTGAGACCTACGAGCAGTACTTC.